This TCR beta chain is from a study of T cells after yellow fever vaccination. Points from the study as a whole: Subsequent booster samples again held most clones from primary vaccination (96% CD4, nearly 90% CD8). Just a small share of clonotypes turned up in the CD4 compartment as well as the CD8 compartment.

TCRdb passed the 5' RACE reads through MiXCR, listing each CDR3 protein once. Of some 350,000 distinct CDR3 sequences in the sample, 11% are singletons; the top ten hold more than 15%. The germline CDR1 and CDR2 sequences are MNHNS and SASEGT. Losses at the gene ends were 2 bases for V and 7 bases for J; bases not matched to a gene: 7. The CDR3 totals 15 residues. This clonotype was detected only a few times. The antigen remains undetermined. This TCR was recovered from a man aged 18 to 29 who received the YFV17D yellow fever vaccine. Sequenced material: PBMCs, taken on the day of the first yellow fever vaccination. The J gene is TRBJ2-1, the V gene TRBV6-1; 8 positions match TRBD2. Here the CDR3 reads CASSEHSGGLNEQFF. Here the CDR3 DNA reads TGTGCCAGCAGTGAACACAGCGGGGGCTTGAATGAGCAGTTCTTC.